Each of the 29 T cell receptor beta chains below was sequenced from the same sample in a study of blood T cell repertoires in COVID-19 (TCRdb year 2020). Receptor libraries were prepared by the immunoSEQ multiplex PCR assay. TCRdb re-hosts the immuneACCESS table, in-frame sequences only. Its copies lack some clones; in the studies checked, an unresolved V gene accounts for under half of them, and the cause for the rest is not known. Within this sample are more than 400,000 clones, with 75% to 90% of them counted one time only. Around 0.64% of the sample lies in the top ten. The sequenced sample was PBMCs or T cells enriched from blood (not recorded which). The receptors derive from a woman between 18 and 29 years old who had recovered from COVID-19.

Concerning this clone itself: Additional DNA sequences in this sample encode the identical CDR3. Here the CDR3 reads CSVDGGNTGELFF. The CDR3 bases are TGCAGCGTTGACGGGGGGAACACCGGGGAGCTGTTTTTT. This chain joins TRBV29-1 and TRBJ2-2, with D maybe TRBD2 (6 bases). The CDR3 extends over 13 amino acids. The germline gives CDR1 SQVTM, CDR2 ANQGSEA. Trimming left V 3 bases short and J 1 base short, with 6 bases between.

The chain joins TRBV9 to TRBJ1-4; 8 bases match TRBD1. This CDR3 comprises 14 residues. V lost 0 bases and J lost 8; bases outside the gene matches: 3. CDR1 SGDLS and CDR2 YYNGEE come from the germline V gene. CDR3 in amino acids: CASSVAQGDEKLFF. CDR3 nucleotide sequence: TGTGCCAGCAGCGTAGCACAGGGGGACGAAAAACTGTTTTTT.

This sequence joins TRBV18 and TRBJ1-1, with 11 bases fitting TRBD1. Germline V gene data show CDR1 as KGHSH and CDR2 as LQKENI. V was clipped by 3 bases and J by 6 bases; unmatched bases: 18. The CDR3 is 19 amino acids. The CDR3 DNA reads TGTGCCAGCTCACCCCTCAGGACAGGGGGCAATAGTATTAGAGCTGAAGCTTTCTTT. This translates into CASSPLRTGGNSIRAEAFF.

The chain joins TRBV6-5 to TRBJ1-2; TRBD1 might be the D (6 bases). The CDR3 covers 15 residues. The V gene lost 8 bases and the J gene lost 3 bases, with 19 bases spanning the gap. Germline CDR1 MNHEY, CDR2 SVGAGI. The CDR3 DNA sequence: TGTGCCAGCTCTAGGCGGGGGGCGGTGGACTATGGCTACACCTTC. Encoded protein: CASSRRGAVDYGYTF.

The chain uses TRBV9 and TRBJ2-7, with D tentatively TRBD1 (6 bases). The germline CDR1 and CDR2 sequences are SGDLS and YYNGEE. The CDR3 contains 15 residues. V lost 0 bases and J lost 0, with 10 bases in between. CDR3: CASSVAVGGSYEQYF. Here the CDR3 DNA reads TGTGCCAGCAGCGTAGCGGTAGGGGGCTCCTACGAGCAGTACTTC.

The genes are TRBV5-8 and TRBJ1-3, with unresolved D. CDR1 is SGHTS and CDR2 is YDEGEE in the germline V gene. The CDR3 is made up of 14 amino acids. V shed 1 base and J shed 0 bases, with 5 bases lying between them. CDR3 sequence reads: CASSLTPSGNTIYF. The CDR3 DNA sequence: TGTGCCAGCAGCTTGACTCCCTCTGGAAACACCATATATTTT.

The chain employs TRBV27 and TRBJ1-4; D remains ambiguous. V was pared by 1 base and J by 4 bases, with 4 bases between. The CDR3 sequence is 13 residues long. Germline CDR1 is MNHEY and CDR2 is SMNVEV (reference sequence). The CDR3 is CASSLYSNEKLFF. CDR3 DNA: TGTGCCAGCAGTTTATACAGTAATGAAAAACTGTTTTTT.

The rearrangement links TRBV3-1 (or the pseudogene TRBV3-2) to TRBJ1-6; the D is unclear. With 6 bases removed from V and 7 bases from J, the gap between germline ends came to 4 bases. Germline V gene lookup returns CDR1 LGHDT and CDR2 YNNKEL (reference sequence). The CDR3 sequence is 11 residues long. CDR3 in amino acids: CASSANSPLHF. In nucleotides, the CDR3 is TGTGCCAGCAGTGCGAATTCACCCCTCCACTTT.

The chain combines TRBV25-1 with TRBJ1-4; D is ambiguous. This CDR3 is built from 13 residues. Trimming stripped 1 base from V and 5 bases from J, with 5 bases between. Germline CDR1 MGHDK, CDR2 SYGVNS. For the CDR3, the DNA is TGTGCCAGCAGTGAATTAGAGAATGAAAAACTGTTTTTT. This codes for CASSELENEKLFF.

The chain carries TRBV3-1 (or the pseudogene TRBV3-2) and TRBJ2-2; 8 bases map to TRBD2. The CDR3 runs 15 residues. Per the germline V gene, CDR1 is LGHDT and CDR2 is YNNKEL (reference sequence). Trimming removed 4 bases from V and 5 bases from J; junction bases left unmatched: 6. The CDR3 protein is CASSPLAGGTGELFF. The CDR3 coding sequence is TGTGCCAGCAGCCCTTTGGCGGGGGGTACCGGGGAGCTGTTTTTT.

This rearrangement joins TRBV30 to TRBJ1-2, with no clear D. The germline V gene has CDR1 GTSNPN and CDR2 SVGIG (reference sequence). The V end was cut by 5 bases, the J end by 4 bases, with 17 bases between. This CDR3 is 14 amino acids long. The CDR3 bases are TGTGCCTGGTTAAAACACAGAAGACCCTATGGCTACACCTTC. Protein product: CAWLKHRRPYGYTF.

The chain couples TRBV21-1 to TRBJ1-5; the D call in the table, TRBD1, was not verified against the DNA. TRBV21-1 is annotated as a pseudogene. The CDR3 sequence is 16 residues long. The CDR3 here is CASSKGEGASNQPQHF. CDR3 coding DNA: TGTGCCAGCAGCAAAGGGGAAGGGGCCTCTAATCAGCCCCAGCATTTT.

The gene calls are TRBV28 and TRBJ1-2; the match to TRBD1 covers 8 bases. This CDR3 spans 13 amino acids. The ends lost 4 bases at V and 4 bases at J; junction bases unmatched: 2. Germline CDR1 is MDHEN and CDR2 is SYDVKM. The DNA of the CDR3 is TGTGCCAGCAGTTCGGGACAGGCCTATGGCTACACCTTC. Amino acid sequence: CASSSGQAYGYTF.

The chain has TRBV7-2 and TRBJ2-3; 7 bases map to TRBD2. V lost 2 bases, J lost 5 bases, and 7 bases stayed unmatched. The V gene's germline CDR1 is SGHTA and CDR2 FQGNSA. CDR3 length: 15 amino acids. In DNA, the CDR3 is TGTGCCAGCAGCTTAAGCGGCGGGGAGGGAGATACGCAGTATTTT. It translates to CASSLSGGEGDTQYF.

This chain connects TRBV7-2 to TRBJ2-1, with 8 bases identical to TRBD2. J gave up 3 bases and V 0 bases, and 4 bases lay outside the gene matches. The CDR3 runs 16 residues. Per the germline V gene, CDR1 is SGHTA and CDR2 is FQGNSA. The CDR3 DNA reads TGTGCCAGCAGCTTAGCTAGCGGGGCCATCTACAATGAGCAGTTCTTC. Amino acid sequence: CASSLASGAIYNEQFF.

The chain joins TRBV5-8 to TRBJ1-6; perhaps TRBD1 as D (5 bases). CDR1 SGHTS and CDR2 YDEGEE come from the germline V gene. This CDR3 is 16 amino acids long. Trimming stripped 2 bases from V and 1 base from J, with 10 bases between. CDR3 amino acids: CASSFGGGSYNSPLHF. CDR3 coding DNA: TGTGCCAGCAGCTTCGGGGGTGGGTCCTATAATTCACCCCTCCACTTT. The whole variable domain, filled in from reference TRBV5-8 and TRBJ1-6, reads EAGVTQSPTHLIKTRGQQATLRCSPISGHTSVYWYQQALGLGLQFLLWYDEGEERNRGNFPPRFSGRQFPNYSSELNVNALELEDSALYLCASSFGGGSYNSPLHFGNGTRLTVT.

The chain couples TRBV9 to TRBJ2-2; D may be TRBD2 (6 bases). This CDR3 is built from 16 residues. CDR1 is SGDLS, CDR2 YYNGEE, per germline. With 2 bases removed from V and 4 bases from J, the gap between germline ends came to 15 bases. The chain's CDR3 is CASSVEPGVPTGELFF. Written as DNA, the CDR3 is TGTGCCAGCAGCGTCGAACCGGGAGTCCCCACCGGGGAGCTGTTTTTT.

This chain uses TRBV18 with TRBJ2-3, with TRBD2 matching over 15 bases. CDR3 length: 15 residues. The V gene end was trimmed by 4 bases and the J gene end by 10 bases; junction bases not matched to a gene: 6. Germline-derived CDR1 and CDR2 are KGHSH and LQKENI. This CDR3 is CASSLGLAGGDAQYF. CDR3 DNA sequence: TGTGCCAGCTCACTTGGACTAGCGGGGGGGGATGCGCAGTATTTT.

The chain carries TRBV6-1 and TRBJ2-3; the D gene is possibly TRBD1 (5 bases). Deletions cut 3 bases from V and 1 base from J, with 14 bases between. CDR1 and CDR2 (germline): MNHNS, SASEGT. The CDR3 spans 16 residues. DNA of the CDR3: TGTGCCAGCAGTGACTGGGGCAGGGAAGGCACAGATACGCAGTATTTT. The encoded protein is CASSDWGREGTDTQYF.

Here the CDR3 reads CASSYSGARYEKLFF. The CDR3 nucleotides are TGTGCCAGCAGTTACTCGGGGGCCCGGTACGAAAAACTGTTTTTT. This sequence joins TRBV6-5 and TRBJ1-4, with a weak D call TRBD1 (6 bases). The germline V and J ends were trimmed by 0 bases and 8 bases, with 13 bases remaining between them. Germline lookup yields CDR1 MNHEY and CDR2 SVGAGI. The CDR3 has 15 residues.

For this clone: Other DNA variants within this sample encode the same CDR3. V is TRBV30 and J is TRBJ1-4, with unresolved D. The germline V gene encodes CDR1 GTSNPN and CDR2 SVGIG (reference sequence). Deletions cut 3 bases from V and 5 bases from J, with 7 bases between. The CDR3 is 12 residues long. The CDR3 protein is CAWSVGNEKLFF. For the CDR3, the DNA is TGTGCCTGGAGCGTCGGGAATGAAAAACTGTTTTTT.

This chain links TRBV18 with TRBJ1-5; no reliable D call. The CDR3 consists of 14 residues. Germline CDR1 and CDR2: KGHSH and LQKENI. The V and J ends lost 3 bases and 9 bases respectively, with 15 bases between them. CDR3 DNA: TGTGCCAGCTCACCTACTTATAAGATGCGGCCCCAGCATTTT. Protein sequence: CASSPTYKMRPQHF. The full variable domain, in which reference TRBV18 and TRBJ1-5 provide the parts outside the CDR3, is NAGVMQNPRHLVRRRGQEARLRCSPMKGHSHVYWYRQLPEEGLKFMVYLQKENIIDESGMPKERFSAEFPKEGPSILRIQQVVRGDSAAYFCASSPTYKMRPQHFGDGTRLSIL.

The rearrangement uses TRBV3-1 (or the pseudogene TRBV3-2) and TRBJ1-1, with no clear D. Trimming stripped 1 base from V and 1 base from J, with 4 bases between. This CDR3 has 13 residues. Germline assignment: CDR1 LGHDT and CDR2 YNNKEL (reference sequence). The CDR3 loop is CASSQGQNTEAFF. DNA of the CDR3: TGTGCCAGCAGCCAAGGACAGAACACTGAAGCTTTCTTT.

The rearrangement uses TRBV7-8 and TRBJ2-7; D remains ambiguous. Germline CDR1 reads SGHVS; CDR2 reads FQNEAQ. V gave up 6 bases and J gave up 1 base, with 10 bases separating them. The CDR3 has 13 residues. Here the CDR3 reads CASSFQKSYEQYF. The DNA of the CDR3 is TGTGCCAGCAGTTTCCAGAAATCCTACGAGCAGTACTTC.

This clone was counted a single time. The chain couples TRBV2 to TRBJ2-7; 7 nucleotides agree with TRBD1. Trimming cost V 6 bases and J 4 bases; bases outside gene matches: 6. The germline V gene has CDR1 SNHLY and CDR2 FYNNEI. CDR3 length equals 13 residues. The CDR3 DNA sequence: TGTGCCAGCAGGGGAGAGGGGGCTTACGAGCAGTACTTC. It encodes CASRGEGAYEQYF.

This chain links TRBV7-9 with TRBJ1-1; weak D call: TRBD1 (6 bases). V was cut by 5 bases and J by 2 bases, with 12 bases left in between. CDR3 length: 14 residues. Per germline, CDR1 SEHNR and CDR2 FQNEAQ (reference sequence). The CDR3 here is CASSPLQGNTEAFF. In nucleotides, the CDR3 is TGTGCCAGCAGCCCTCTACAGGGTAACACTGAAGCTTTCTTT.

The V call is TRBV5-4, the J call TRBJ1-4; 9 bases map to TRBD1. V was pared by 0 bases and J by 6 bases, with 0 bases of the junction left unmatched. This CDR3 has 14 amino acids. The germline CDR1 and CDR2 sequences are SGHNT and YYREEE (reference sequence). CDR3 sequence reads: CASSLGQGDEKLFF. In DNA form, the CDR3 reads TGTGCCAGCAGCTTGGGACAGGGGGATGAAAAACTGTTTTTT.

This clone was recorded only once. This chain uses TRBV19 with TRBJ2-3, with D tentatively TRBD1 (6 bases). Germline V gene sequence: CDR1 LNHDA, CDR2 SQIVND (reference sequence). V was shortened by 4 bases and J by 1 base, with 12 bases between the two germline ends. There are 15 residues in the CDR3. CDR3 sequence reads: CASSTGQSRTDTQYF. In DNA form, the CDR3 reads TGTGCCAGTAGTACAGGACAGAGCCGCACAGATACGCAGTATTTT.

About this clone itself: In the same sample, other DNA sequences code for this CDR3. V usage is TRBV28 and J usage is TRBJ1-1; D gene uncertain. The CDR3 spans 12 residues. Germline loops: CDR1 MDHEN, CDR2 SYDVKM. Deletions cut 4 bases from V and 1 base from J, with 4 bases between. The CDR3 nucleotides are TGTGCCAGCAGTTCCGGGAACACTGAAGCTTTCTTT. It translates to CASSSGNTEAFF.